Listed below are T cell receptor beta chains from one sample, sequenced in a study of T cell responses to AZD1222 COVID-19 vaccine. Libraries were prepared by immunoSEQ multiplex PCR; TCRdb keeps only in-frame clonotypes and omits some of them. The table has roughly 100,000 clones, 90% seen once. The sample consisted of peripheral blood, taken on day 0 of AZD1222 vaccination. Every receptor here comes from an adult in good health. Each CDR3 is given with its conserved first and last residue. D genes are given only for firm matches.

TRBJ2-2 TRBD1 TRBV5-8 CASTLGTGEGGELFF TGTGCCAGCACCTTAGGGACAGGGGAAGGCGGGGAGCTGTTTTTT
TRBJ1-2 - TRBV3-1/TRBV3-2 CASSKISLRRGSAGYTF TGTGCCAGCAGTAAGATTTCTCTCCGGAGAGGATCCGCGGGCTACACCTTC
TRBJ2-5 - TRBV4-1 CASSPGGAETQYF TGCGCCAGCAGCCCTGGGGGTGCGGAGACCCAGTACTTC
TRBJ1-6 - TRBV2 CASSGDFSPLHF TGTGCCAGCAGTGGAGACTTCTCTCCCCTCCACTTT
TRBJ2-2 - TRBV11-3 CASSRATGGELFF TGTGCCAGCAGTCGGGCGACTGGTGGGGAGCTGTTTTTT
TRBJ1-6 - TRBV11-2 CASSLRGRSSYNSPLHF TGTGCCAGCAGCTTAAGAGGCAGGAGCTCCTATAATTCACCCCTCCACTTT
TRBJ1-5 - TRBV28 CASRSGGPPQHF TGTGCCAGCAGAAGTGGGGGTCCGCCCCAGCATTTT
TRBJ1-2 - TRBV4-1 CASSQVGNNYGYTF TGCGCCAGCAGCCAAGTTGGAAATAACTATGGCTACACCTTC
TRBJ1-1 - TRBV19 CASSIDASEAFF TGTGCCAGTAGTATAGATGCCTCTGAAGCTTTCTTT
TRBJ1-1 - TRBV18 CASSPVGAGRNTEAFF TGTGCCAGCTCACCGGTGGGGGCCGGGCGGAACACTGAAGCTTTCTTT
TRBJ1-1 - TRBV16 CASSQSSGGPEAFF TGTGCCAGCAGCCAATCGTCCGGGGGACCTGAAGCTTTCTTT
TRBJ2-1 - TRBV11-2 CASSSNRNNEQFF TGTGCCAGCAGCTCGAACAGAAACAATGAGCAGTTCTTC
TRBJ2-1 TRBD2 TRBV7-9 CASSFSAGGQSEQFF TGTGCCAGCAGCTTTTCAGCGGGGGGGCAGAGTGAGCAGTTCTTC
TRBJ1-6 - TRBV6-5 CASTSTGTNSPLHF TGTGCCAGCACCTCGACAGGCACTAATTCACCCCTCCACTTT